This TCR beta chain was obtained from a study of blood T cell repertoires in COVID-19. The wider study: The cDNA or gDNA used as material had been derived from T cells, B-cell-depleted T cells, or PBMCs.

As processed by the authors: Using reference gene primer amplification, nucleated cell counts were estimated. Using immunoSEQ multiplex PCR, the repertoire was profiled, and TCRdb retains in-frame clones only, with some absent. That table supplies the V and J calls and clone size; D and trimming were determined from the DNA. In the table there are about 430,000 clones, more than 80% of which are singletons. The sequenced sample consisted of PBMCs or T cells enriched from blood (not recorded which). This TCR was recovered from a man in his thirties or forties who had recovered from COVID-19.

The CDR3 here is CASSPLREFEYEQFF. CDR3 nucleotides: TGTGCCAGCTCACCTTTGCGGGAGTTTGAGTATGAGCAGTTCTTC. The chain couples TRBV18 to TRBJ2-1; 7 bases fit TRBD2. Germline values: CDR1 KGHSH, CDR2 LQKENI. The V gene end was trimmed by 3 bases and the J gene end by 8 bases; junction bases not matched to a gene: 10. The CDR3 loop spans 15 amino acids.